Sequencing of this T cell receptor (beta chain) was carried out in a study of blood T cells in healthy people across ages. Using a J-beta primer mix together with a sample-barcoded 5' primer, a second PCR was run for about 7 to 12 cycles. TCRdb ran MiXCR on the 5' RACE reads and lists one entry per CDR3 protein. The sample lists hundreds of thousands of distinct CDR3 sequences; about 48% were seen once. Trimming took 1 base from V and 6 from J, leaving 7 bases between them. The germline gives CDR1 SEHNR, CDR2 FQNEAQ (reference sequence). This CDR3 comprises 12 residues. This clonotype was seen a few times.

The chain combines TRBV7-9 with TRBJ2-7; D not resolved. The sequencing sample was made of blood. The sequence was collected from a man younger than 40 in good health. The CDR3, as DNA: TGTGCCAGCAGCTTAGGGAGCTCCGAGCAGTACTTC. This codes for CASSLGSSEQYF. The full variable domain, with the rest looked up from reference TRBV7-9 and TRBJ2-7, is DTGVSQNPRHKITKRGQNVTFRCDPISEHNRLYWYRQTLGQGPEFLTYFQNEAQLEKSRLLSDRFSAERPKGSFSTLEIQRTEQGDSAMYLCASSLGSSEQYFGPGTRLTVT.